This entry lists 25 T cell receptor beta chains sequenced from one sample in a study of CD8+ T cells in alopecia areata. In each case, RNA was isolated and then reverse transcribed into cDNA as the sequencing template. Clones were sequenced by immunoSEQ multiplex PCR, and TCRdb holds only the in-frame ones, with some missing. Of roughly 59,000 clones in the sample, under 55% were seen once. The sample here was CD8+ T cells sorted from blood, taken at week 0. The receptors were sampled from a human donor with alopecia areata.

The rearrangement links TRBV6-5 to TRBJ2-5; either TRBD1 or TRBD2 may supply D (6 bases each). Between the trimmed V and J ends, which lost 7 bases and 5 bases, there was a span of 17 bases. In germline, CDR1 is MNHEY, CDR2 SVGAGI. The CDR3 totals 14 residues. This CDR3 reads CASTLDRRGETQYF. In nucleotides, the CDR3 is TGTGCCAGCACCTTAGACAGGAGGGGGGAGACCCAGTACTTC.

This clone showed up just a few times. This CDR3 is CASSQGSRRVDEQYF. The CDR3 DNA follows: TGTGCCAGCAGCCAAGGTTCCAGGCGGGTCGACGAGCAGTACTTC. The V gene is TRBV14, the J gene TRBJ2-7; D is perhaps TRBD2 (5 bases). This CDR3 comprises 15 residues. V was pared by 1 base and J by 5 bases, with 15 bases between. From germline, CDR1 is SGHDN and CDR2 FVKESK.

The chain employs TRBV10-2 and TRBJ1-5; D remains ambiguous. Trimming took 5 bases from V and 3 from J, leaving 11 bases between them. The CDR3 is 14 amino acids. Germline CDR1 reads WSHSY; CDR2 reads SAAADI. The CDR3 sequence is CASSWGGNNQPQHF. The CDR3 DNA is TGCGCCAGCAGTTGGGGAGGGAACAATCAGCCCCAGCATTTT.

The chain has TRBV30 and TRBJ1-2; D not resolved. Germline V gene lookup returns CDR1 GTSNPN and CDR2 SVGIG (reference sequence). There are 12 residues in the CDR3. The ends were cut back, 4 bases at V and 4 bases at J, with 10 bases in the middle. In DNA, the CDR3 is TGTGCCTGGAACGGCTGGTCCTATGGCTACACCTTC. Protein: CAWNGWSYGYTF.

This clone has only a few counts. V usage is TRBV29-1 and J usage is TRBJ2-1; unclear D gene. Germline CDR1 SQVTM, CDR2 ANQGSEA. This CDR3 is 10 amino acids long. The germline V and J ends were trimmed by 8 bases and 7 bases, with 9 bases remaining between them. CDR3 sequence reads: CSTILNEQFF. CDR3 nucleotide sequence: TGCAGCACAATACTAAATGAGCAGTTCTTC.

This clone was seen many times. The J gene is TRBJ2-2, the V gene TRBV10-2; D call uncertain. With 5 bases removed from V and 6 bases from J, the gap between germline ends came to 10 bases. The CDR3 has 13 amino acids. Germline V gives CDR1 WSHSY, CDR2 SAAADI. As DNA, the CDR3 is TGCGCCAGCAGTCGAACACGGGCCGGGGAGCTGTTTTTT. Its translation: CASSRTRAGELFF.

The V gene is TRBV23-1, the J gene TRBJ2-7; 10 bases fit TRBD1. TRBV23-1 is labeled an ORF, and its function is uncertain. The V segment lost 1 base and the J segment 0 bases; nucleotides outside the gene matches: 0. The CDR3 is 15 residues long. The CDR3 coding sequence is TGCGCCAGCAGTCAATGGACAGGGGGCTCCTACGAGCAGTACTTC. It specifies CASSQWTGGSYEQYF.

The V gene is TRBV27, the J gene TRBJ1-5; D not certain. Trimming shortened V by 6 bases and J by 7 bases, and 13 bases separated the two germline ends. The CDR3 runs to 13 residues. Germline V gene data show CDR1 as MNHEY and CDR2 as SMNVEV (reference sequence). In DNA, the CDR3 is TGTGCCAGCAGCTCTCGGAACGACCAGCCCCAGCATTTT. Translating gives CASSSRNDQPQHF.

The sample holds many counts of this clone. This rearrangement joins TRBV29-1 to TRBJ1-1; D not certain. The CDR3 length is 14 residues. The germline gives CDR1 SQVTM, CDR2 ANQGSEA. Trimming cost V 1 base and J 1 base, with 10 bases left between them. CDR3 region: CSVEVRWGNTEAFF. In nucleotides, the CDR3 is TGCAGCGTTGAAGTGCGGTGGGGGAACACTGAAGCTTTCTTT.

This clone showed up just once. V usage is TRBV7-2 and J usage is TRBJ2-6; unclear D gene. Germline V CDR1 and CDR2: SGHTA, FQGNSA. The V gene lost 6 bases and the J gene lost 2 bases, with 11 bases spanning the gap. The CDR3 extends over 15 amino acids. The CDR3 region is CASSPNGAGANVLTF. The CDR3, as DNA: TGTGCCAGCAGTCCGAATGGCGCTGGGGCCAACGTCCTGACTTTC.

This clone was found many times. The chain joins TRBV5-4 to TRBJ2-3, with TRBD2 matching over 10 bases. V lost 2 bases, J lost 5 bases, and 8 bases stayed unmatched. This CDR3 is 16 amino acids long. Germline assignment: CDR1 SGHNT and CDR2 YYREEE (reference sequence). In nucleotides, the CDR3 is TGTGCCAGCAGCTTAATAGCGGGAGGCCAGGGAGATACGCAGTATTTT. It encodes CASSLIAGGQGDTQYF.

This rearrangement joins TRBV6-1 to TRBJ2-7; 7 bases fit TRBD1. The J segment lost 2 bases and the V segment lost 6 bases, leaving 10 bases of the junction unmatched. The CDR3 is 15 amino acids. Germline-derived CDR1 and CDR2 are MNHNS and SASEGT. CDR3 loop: CASSPDRTGAYEQYF. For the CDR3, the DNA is TGTGCCAGCAGCCCTGATCGGACAGGAGCCTACGAGCAGTACTTC.

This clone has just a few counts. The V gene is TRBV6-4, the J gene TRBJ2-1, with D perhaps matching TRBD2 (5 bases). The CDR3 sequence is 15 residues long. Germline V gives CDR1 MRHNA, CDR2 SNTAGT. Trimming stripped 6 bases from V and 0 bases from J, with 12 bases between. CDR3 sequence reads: CASSMSGSSYNEQFF. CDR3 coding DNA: TGTGCCAGCAGCATGAGTGGGAGCTCCTACAATGAGCAGTTCTTC.

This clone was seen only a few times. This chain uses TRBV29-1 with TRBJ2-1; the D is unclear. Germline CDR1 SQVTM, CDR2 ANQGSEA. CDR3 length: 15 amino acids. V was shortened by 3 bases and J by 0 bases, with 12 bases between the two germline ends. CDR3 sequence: CSVDPRGFSYNEQFF. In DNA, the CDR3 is TGCAGCGTTGATCCCCGCGGATTCTCCTACAATGAGCAGTTCTTC.

The CDR3 DNA follows: TGTGCCAGCTCACCACCGTCGGGTGCGGCCTACGAGCAGTACTTC. This translates into CASSPPSGAAYEQYF. This chain connects TRBV18 to TRBJ2-5; D is unresolved. The J call may be in error: the DNA end matches TRBJ2-7 better. The CDR3 sequence is 15 residues long. Germline V gene sequence: CDR1 KGHSH, CDR2 LQKENI.

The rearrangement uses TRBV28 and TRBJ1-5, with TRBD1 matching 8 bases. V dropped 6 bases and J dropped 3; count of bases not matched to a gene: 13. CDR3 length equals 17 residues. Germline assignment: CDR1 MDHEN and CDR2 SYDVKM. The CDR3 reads CASSRRQGARVNQPQHF. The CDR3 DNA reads TGTGCCAGCAGCCGCCGCCAGGGGGCGCGGGTCAATCAGCCCCAGCATTTT.

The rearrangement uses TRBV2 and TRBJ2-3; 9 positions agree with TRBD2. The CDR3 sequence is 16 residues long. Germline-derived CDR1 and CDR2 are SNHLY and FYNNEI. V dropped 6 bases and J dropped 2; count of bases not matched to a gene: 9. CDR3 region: CASRTLAGAFTDTQYF. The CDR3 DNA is TGTGCCAGCAGGACCTTAGCGGGAGCATTCACAGATACGCAGTATTTT.

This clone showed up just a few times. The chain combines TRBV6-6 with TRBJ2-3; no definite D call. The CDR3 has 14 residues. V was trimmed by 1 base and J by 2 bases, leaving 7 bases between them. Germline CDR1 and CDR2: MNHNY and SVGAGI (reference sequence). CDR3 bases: TGTGCCAGCAGTTACTTGTCCACCACAGATACGCAGTATTTT. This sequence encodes CASSYLSTTDTQYF.

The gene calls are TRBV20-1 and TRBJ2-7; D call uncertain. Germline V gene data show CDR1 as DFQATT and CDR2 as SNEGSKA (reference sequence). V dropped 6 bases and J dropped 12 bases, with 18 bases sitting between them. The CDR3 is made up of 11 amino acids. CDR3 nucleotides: TGCAGTGCCCTTCTTAACGGATTAACGTACTTC. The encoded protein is CSALLNGLTYF.

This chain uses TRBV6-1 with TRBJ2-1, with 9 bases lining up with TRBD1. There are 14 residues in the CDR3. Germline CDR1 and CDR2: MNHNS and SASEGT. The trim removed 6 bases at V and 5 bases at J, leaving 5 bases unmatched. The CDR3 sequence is CASRGTGNHNEQFF. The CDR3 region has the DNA TGTGCCAGCAGGGGGACAGGGAATCACAATGAGCAGTTCTTC.

The CDR3 DNA sequence: TGTGCCAGCAGCCGGGACACGGAAAACATTCAGTACTTC. Amino acids: CASSRDTENIQYF. The chain combines TRBV6-6 with TRBJ2-4, with a weak D call TRBD1 (6 bases). The germline V gene encodes CDR1 MNHNY and CDR2 SVGAGI (reference sequence). The CDR3 spans 13 residues. The V gene lost 6 bases and the J gene lost 5 bases, with 11 bases spanning the gap.

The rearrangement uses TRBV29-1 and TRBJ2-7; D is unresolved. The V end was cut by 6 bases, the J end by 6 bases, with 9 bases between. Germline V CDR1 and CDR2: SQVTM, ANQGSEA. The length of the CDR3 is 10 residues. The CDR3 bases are TGCAGCGTCGATGCAGGCGAGCAGTACTTC. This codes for CSVDAGEQYF.

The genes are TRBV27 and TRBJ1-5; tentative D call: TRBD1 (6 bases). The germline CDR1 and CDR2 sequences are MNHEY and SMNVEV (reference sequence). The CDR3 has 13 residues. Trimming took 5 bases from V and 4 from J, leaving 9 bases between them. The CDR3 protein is CASSATGNQPQHF. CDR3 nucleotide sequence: TGTGCCAGCAGTGCCACAGGGAATCAGCCCCAGCATTTT.

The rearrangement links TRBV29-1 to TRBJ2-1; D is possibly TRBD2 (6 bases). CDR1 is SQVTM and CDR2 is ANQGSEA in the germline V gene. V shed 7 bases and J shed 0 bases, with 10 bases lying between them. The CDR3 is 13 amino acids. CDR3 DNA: TGCAGCGCAGTGACTAGCTCCTACAATGAGCAGTTCTTC. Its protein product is CSAVTSSYNEQFF.

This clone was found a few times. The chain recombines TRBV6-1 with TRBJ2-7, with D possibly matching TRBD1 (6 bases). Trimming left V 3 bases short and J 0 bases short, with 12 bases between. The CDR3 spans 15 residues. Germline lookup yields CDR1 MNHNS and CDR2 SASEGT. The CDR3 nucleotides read TGTGCCAGCAGTGAGGACAGCGGAGGCTCCTACGAGCAGTACTTC. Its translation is CASSEDSGGSYEQYF.